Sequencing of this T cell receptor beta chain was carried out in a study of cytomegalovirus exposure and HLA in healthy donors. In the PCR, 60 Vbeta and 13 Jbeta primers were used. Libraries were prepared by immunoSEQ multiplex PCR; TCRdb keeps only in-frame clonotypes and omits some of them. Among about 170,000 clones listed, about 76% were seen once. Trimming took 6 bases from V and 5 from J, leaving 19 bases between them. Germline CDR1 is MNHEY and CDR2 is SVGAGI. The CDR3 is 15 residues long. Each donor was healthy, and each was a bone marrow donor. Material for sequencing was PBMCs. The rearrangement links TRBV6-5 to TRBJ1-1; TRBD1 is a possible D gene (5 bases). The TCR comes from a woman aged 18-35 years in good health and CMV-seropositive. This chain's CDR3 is CASSDGGWSGTEAFF. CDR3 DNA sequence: TGTGCCAGCAGCGACGGGGGGTGGAGTGGAACTGAAGCTTTCTTT.